This TCR beta chain was retrieved from a study of blood T cell repertoires in COVID-19. The junction had 18 bases not matched to a gene; V was cut back by 4 bases and J by 6 bases. Germline V gene sequence: CDR1 SGHDT, CDR2 YYEEEE. This CDR3 region has 18 residues. Original handling: For nucleated cells, counts were estimated from reference gene primer amplification. The data were produced by immunoSEQ multiplex PCR, yet TCRdb's version contains in-frame clones alone and is incomplete. Clone size and the V and J calls come from that table; the DNA yielded D and trimming. The data show roughly 230,000 clones, with roughly 91% seen just once and around 7% held by the top ten.

The chain has TRBV5-6 and TRBJ2-2, with TRBD2 matching 7 bases. The receptor's source is a man aged 30-40 years in a cohort exposed to, infected with or recovered from COVID-19 (not recorded which). The specimen was PBMCs or T cells enriched from blood (not recorded which). The CDR3 region has the DNA TGTGCCAGCAGCCCCATCTCGTCGGGGGGAGGGCACTCCGGGGAGCTGTTTTTT. Amino acids: CASSPISSGGGHSGELFF.